This is a list of T cell receptor beta chains from one sample in a study of T cell responses to AZD1222 COVID-19 vaccine. Sequencing was performed with immunoSEQ multiplex PCR; in TCRdb, only in-frame clones are kept and a portion is missing. The sample lists some 110,000 clones, about 88% seen once, with around 3.8% in the top ten. The sample here was peripheral blood, taken 28 days after the second AZD1222 dose. The receptor set was obtained from an adult who received the AZD1222 COVID-19 vaccine. Each CDR3 is given with its conserved first and last residue. A D gene is named only where the DNA matches it firmly. Not all rows give a size; the values are once, few, many and, for expanded clones, a class.

v_call	j_call	clone_size	d_call	cdr3_nt	cdr3_aa
TRBV30	TRBJ2-3	once	-	TGTGCCTGGACCCCTCCCCCCGCCGGAAGCACAGATACGCAGTATTTT	CAWTPPPAGSTDTQYF
TRBV24-1	TRBJ2-5	-	TRBD2	TGTGCCACCAGTGATTTCCCTAGCGGGAGCCCTGAGACCCAGTACTTC	CATSDFPSGSPETQYF
TRBV4-3	TRBJ1-2	-	TRBD1	TGCGCCAGCAGCCGGGGACAGGGGGATAGTAGCTATGGCTACACCTTC	CASSRGQGDSSYGYTF
TRBV27	TRBJ1-6	once	-	TGTGCCAGCAGTTTCCCCAGTAACAATTCACCCCTCCACTTT	CASSFPSNNSPLHF
TRBV7-3	TRBJ1-2	-	-	TGTGCCAGCAGCCCCGAAGCCCTCGGGACCTATGGCTACACCTTC	CASSPEALGTYGYTF
TRBV5-5	TRBJ2-7	once	-	TGTGCCAGCAGCTTGGGGTGGGTAGCAGGGAACTACGAGCAGTACTTC	CASSLGWVAGNYEQYF
TRBV15	TRBJ1-2	-	-	TGTGCCACCAGCAGAGGGGGCAGCTATGGCTACACCTTC	CATSRGGSYGYTF
TRBV14	TRBJ2-2	-	-	TGTGCCAGCAGCCAACTCTACAGGGCTAGGTCCGGGGAGCTGTTTTTT	CASSQLYRARSGELFF
TRBV28	TRBJ1-1	-	-	TGTGCCAGCAGTCCCGCAGGGACTGAAGCTTTCTTT	CASSPAGTEAFF
TRBV6-6	TRBJ1-2	-	TRBD1	TGTGCCAGCAGTTGGGGACAGGGAACAGCTAACTATGGCTACACCTTC	CASSWGQGTANYGYTF
TRBV5-4	TRBJ2-1	-	-	TGTGCCAGCAGCTTGCACCCGGGGTCGAGCTCCTACAATGAGCAGTTCTTC	CASSLHPGSSSYNEQFF
TRBV4-3	TRBJ2-2	-	-	TGCGCCAGCAGCCATGAGGGTGGAGCGAACACCGGGGAGCTGTTTTTT	CASSHEGGANTGELFF
TRBV18	TRBJ1-1	-	-	TGTGCCAGCTCACCAATATTGAACACTGAAGCTTTCTTT	CASSPILNTEAFF
TRBV19	TRBJ2-7	-	-	TGTGCCAGTAGTATGCAACAGTCTGAAGAGCAGTACTTC	CASSMQQSEEQYF
TRBV7-7	TRBJ2-3	-	-	TGTGCTAGCAGCCCGACACTGACCGATGAGCAGTATTTT	CASSPTLTDEQYF
TRBV10-2	TRBJ2-7	few	TRBD1	TGCGCCAGCACCGGGACAGGGCTTCCCGAGCAGTACTTC	CASTGTGLPEQYF
TRBV7-9	TRBJ1-2	-	-	TGTGCCAGCAGCTCGGACAGCTATGGCTACACCTTC	CASSSDSYGYTF
TRBV30	TRBJ2-3	-	TRBD2	TGTGCCTGGAGTTCACTCGAGGGACTAGGAGTGGTGGATACGCAGTATTTT	CAWSSLEGLGVVDTQYF
TRBV5-4	TRBJ1-2	-	-	TGTGCCAGCAGCGCCGACAGCTATGGCTACACCTTC	CASSADSYGYTF
TRBV7-9	TRBJ1-2	few	TRBD1	TGTGCCAGCAGCTTAGGCGGACAGGGGAATGGCTACACCTTC	CASSLGGQGNGYTF
TRBV11-3	TRBJ2-7	once	-	TGTGCCAGCAGCTCCCGAGCGGGCATCTCCTACGAGCAGTACTTC	CASSSRAGISYEQYF
TRBV19	TRBJ2-2	-	-	TGTGCCAGTAGTATGCCTGGAGTTGAGACCGGGGAGCTGTTTTTT	CASSMPGVETGELFF
TRBV5-6	TRBJ1-2	-	-	TGTGCCAGCAGCCCTACAGGGATCTATGGCTACACCTTC	CASSPTGIYGYTF
TRBV3-1/TRBV3-2	TRBJ1-1	-	-	TGTGCCAGCAGCCAAGACCTGGGTGGATACACTGAAGCTTTCTTT	CASSQDLGGYTEAFF
TRBV7-3	TRBJ1-2	-	-	TGTGCCAGCAGCTTAGAAGGCCAGGGGAACGGCTACACCTTC	CASSLEGQGNGYTF
TRBV5-1	TRBJ2-3	-	-	TGCGCCAGCAGCTTAAGTGGAGATACGCAGTATTTT	CASSLSGDTQYF
TRBV7-9	TRBJ2-1	-	TRBD2	TGTGCCAGCAGCTTCGGGCTAGCGGGAGGGCCTACTTACAATGAGCAGTTCTTC	CASSFGLAGGPTYNEQFF
TRBV5-1	TRBJ1-5	-	-	TGCGCCAGCAGCTACTCCGGAGGAAGCAATCAGCCCCAGCATTTT	CASSYSGGSNQPQHF
TRBV11-2	TRBJ2-1	-	-	TGTGCCAGCAGCCCTCGGGCGGGAGACTTATTAGGGGGAAATGAGCAGTTCTTC	CASSPRAGDLLGGNEQFF
TRBV4-2	TRBJ1-1	-	-	TGTGCCAGCAGAAACACTGAAGCTTTCTTT	CASRNTEAFF
TRBV3-1/TRBV3-2	TRBJ2-5	-	-	TGTGCCAGCGGGGGGGACACCTACCAAGAGACCCAGTACTTC	CASGGDTYQETQYF
TRBV6-4	TRBJ1-2	once	-	TGTGCCAGCAGTGTGAACTTAGAGGGGAACGGCTACACCTTC	CASSVNLEGNGYTF